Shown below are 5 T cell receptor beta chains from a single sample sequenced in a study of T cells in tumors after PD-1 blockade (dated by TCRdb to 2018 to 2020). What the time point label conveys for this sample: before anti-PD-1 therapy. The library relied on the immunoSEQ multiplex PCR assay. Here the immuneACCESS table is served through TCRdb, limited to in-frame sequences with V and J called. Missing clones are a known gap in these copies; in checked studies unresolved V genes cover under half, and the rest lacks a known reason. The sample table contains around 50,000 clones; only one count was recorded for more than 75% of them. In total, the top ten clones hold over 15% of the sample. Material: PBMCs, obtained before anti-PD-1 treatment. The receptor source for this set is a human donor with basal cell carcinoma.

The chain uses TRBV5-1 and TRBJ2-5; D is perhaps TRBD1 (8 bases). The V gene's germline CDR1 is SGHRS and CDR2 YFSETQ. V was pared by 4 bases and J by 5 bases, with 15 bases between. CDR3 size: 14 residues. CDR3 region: CASSLDRGGETQYF. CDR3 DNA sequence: TGCGCCAGCAGCCTAGACAGGGGAGGGGAGACCCAGTACTTC. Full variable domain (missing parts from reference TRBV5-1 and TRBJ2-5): KAGVTQTPRYLIKTRGQQVTLSCSPISGHRSVSWYQQTPGQGLQFLFEYFSETQRNKGNFPGRFSGRQFSNSRSEMNVSTLELGDSALYLCASSLDRGGETQYFGPGTRLLVL.

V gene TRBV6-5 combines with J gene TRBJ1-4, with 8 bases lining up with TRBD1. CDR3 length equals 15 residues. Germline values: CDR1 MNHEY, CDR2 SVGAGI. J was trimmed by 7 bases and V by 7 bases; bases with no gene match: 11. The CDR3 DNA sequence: TGTGCCAGCAAGAGAGGCGACAGGGGAAGTGAAAAACTGTTTTTT. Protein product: CASKRGDRGSEKLFF.

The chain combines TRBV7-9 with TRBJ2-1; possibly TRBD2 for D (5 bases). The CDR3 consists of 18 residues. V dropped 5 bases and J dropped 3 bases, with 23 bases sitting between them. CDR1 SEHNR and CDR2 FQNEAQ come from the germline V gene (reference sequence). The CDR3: CASSPTGEPTAVYNEQFF. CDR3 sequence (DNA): TGTGCCAGCAGCCCGACCGGGGAGCCCACAGCTGTCTACAATGAGCAGTTCTTC.

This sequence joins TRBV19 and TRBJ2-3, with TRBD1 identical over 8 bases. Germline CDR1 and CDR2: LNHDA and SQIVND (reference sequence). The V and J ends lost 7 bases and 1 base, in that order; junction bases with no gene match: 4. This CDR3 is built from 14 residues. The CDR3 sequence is CASTTGQGTDTQYF. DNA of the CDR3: TGTGCCAGTACCACGGGACAGGGCACAGATACGCAGTATTTT.

CDR3 coding DNA: TGTGCCAGCAGTGGCCGGGTCCTTCCTTCTGGGGCCAACGTCCTGACTTTC. Translated: CASSGRVLPSGANVLTF. The chain has TRBV2 and TRBJ2-6; D is unresolved. This CDR3 is built from 17 residues. Trimming cost V 4 bases and J 1 base, with 14 bases left between them. Germline-derived CDR1 and CDR2 are SNHLY and FYNNEI.